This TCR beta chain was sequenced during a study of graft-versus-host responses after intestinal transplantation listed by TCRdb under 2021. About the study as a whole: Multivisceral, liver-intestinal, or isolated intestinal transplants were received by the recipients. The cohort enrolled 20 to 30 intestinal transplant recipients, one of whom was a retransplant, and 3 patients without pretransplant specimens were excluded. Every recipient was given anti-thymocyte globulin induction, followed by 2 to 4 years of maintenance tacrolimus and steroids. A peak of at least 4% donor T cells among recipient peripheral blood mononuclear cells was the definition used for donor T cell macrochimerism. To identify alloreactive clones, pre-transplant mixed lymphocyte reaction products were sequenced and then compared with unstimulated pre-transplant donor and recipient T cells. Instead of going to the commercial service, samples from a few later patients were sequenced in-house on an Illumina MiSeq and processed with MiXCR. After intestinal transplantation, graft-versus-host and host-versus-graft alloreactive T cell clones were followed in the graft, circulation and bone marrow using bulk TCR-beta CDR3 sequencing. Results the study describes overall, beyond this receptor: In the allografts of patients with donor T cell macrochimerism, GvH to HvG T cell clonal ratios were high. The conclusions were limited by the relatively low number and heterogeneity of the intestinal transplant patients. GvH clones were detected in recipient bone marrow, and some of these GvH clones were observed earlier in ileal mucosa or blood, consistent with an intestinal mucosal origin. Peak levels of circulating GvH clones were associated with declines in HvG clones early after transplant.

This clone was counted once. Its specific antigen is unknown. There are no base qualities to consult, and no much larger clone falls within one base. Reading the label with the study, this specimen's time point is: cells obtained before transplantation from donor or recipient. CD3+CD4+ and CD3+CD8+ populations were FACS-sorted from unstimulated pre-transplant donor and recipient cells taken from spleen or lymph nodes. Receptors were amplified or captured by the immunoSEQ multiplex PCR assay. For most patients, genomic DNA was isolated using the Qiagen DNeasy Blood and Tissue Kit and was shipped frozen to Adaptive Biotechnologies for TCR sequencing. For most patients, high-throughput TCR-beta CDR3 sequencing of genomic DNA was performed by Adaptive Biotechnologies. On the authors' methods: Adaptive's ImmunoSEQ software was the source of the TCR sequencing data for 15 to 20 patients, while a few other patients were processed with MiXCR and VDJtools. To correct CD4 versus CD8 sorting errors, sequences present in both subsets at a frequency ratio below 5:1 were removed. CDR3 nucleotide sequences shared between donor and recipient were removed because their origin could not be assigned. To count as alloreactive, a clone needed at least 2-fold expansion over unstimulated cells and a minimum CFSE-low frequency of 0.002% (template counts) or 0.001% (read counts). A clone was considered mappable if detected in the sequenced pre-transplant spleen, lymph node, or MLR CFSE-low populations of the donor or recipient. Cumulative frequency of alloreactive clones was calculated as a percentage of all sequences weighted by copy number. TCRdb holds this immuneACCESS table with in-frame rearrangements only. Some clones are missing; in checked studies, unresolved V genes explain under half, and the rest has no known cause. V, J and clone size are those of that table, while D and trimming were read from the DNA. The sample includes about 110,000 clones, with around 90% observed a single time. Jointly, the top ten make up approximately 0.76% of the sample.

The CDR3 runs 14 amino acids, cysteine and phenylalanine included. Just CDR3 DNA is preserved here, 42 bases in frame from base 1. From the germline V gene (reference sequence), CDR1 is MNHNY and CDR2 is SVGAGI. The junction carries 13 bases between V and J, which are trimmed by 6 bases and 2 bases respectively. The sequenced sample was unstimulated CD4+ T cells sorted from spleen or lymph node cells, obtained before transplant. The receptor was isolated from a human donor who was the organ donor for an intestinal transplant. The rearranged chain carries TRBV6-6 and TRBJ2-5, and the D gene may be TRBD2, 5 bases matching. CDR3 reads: CASSPTGIQETQYF. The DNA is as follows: TGTGCCAGCAGCCCAACGGGAATACAAGAGACCCAGTACTTC.